The 15 T cell receptor beta chains given below trace back to one sample, sequenced in a study of Ad26.COV2.S vaccination and SARS-CoV-2 variants (dated by TCRdb to the early 2020s). The library relied on the immunoSEQ multiplex PCR assay. Imported from immuneACCESS, the table was reduced by TCRdb to in-frame sequences with V and J called. These copies leave out some clones; in studies compared against another copy, an unresolved V gene accounts for under half, and the cause of the remainder is not known. This sample lists about 390,000 clones; 88% were detected once. Clones ranked in the top ten supply 3.5% of the sample. The intended sense of this specimen's treatment or condition label: around 19 received Ad26.COV2.S at low or high dose, single or two shots; roughly five received placebo; per-sample allocation not given. For vaccine and placebo recipients, repertoires were sequenced using samples collected on day 63 after the first injection.

Sequenced here: peripheral blood, sampled in a trial of Ad26.COV2.S vaccine versus placebo. These receptors originate from a person aged 18-65 years who received the Ad26.COV2.S COVID-19 vaccine or a placebo.

The chain has TRBV5-6 and TRBJ2-5; TRBD2 aligns across 9 bases. Germline-derived CDR1 and CDR2 are SGHDT and YYEEEE. V was clipped by 0 bases and J by 1 base; unmatched bases: 4. The CDR3 length is 16 residues. CDR3 sequence reads: CASSLVAGGPQETQYF. For the CDR3, the DNA is TGTGCCAGCAGCTTGGTTGCGGGGGGGCCCCAAGAGACCCAGTACTTC.

The chain links TRBV6-5 to TRBJ1-1, with a weak D call TRBD1 (6 bases). Germline CDR1 is MNHEY and CDR2 is SVGAGI. This CDR3 is built from 14 residues. Between the trimmed V and J ends, which lost 8 bases and 5 bases, there was a span of 18 bases. Here the CDR3 reads CASHKGGGGTEAFF. CDR3 DNA: TGTGCCAGCCACAAAGGAGGGGGAGGGACTGAAGCTTTCTTT.

This clone was detected a few times. This chain uses TRBV19 with TRBJ1-6; D gene unclear. Germline V CDR1 and CDR2: LNHDA, SQIVND (reference sequence). V lost 5 bases, J lost 5 bases, and 7 bases lay in between. The CDR3 loop spans 13 amino acids. The CDR3 spells CASSPQDNSPLHF. The CDR3 DNA sequence: TGTGCCAGTAGTCCTCAGGATAATTCACCCCTCCACTTT.

The rearrangement joins TRBV7-2 to TRBJ2-2; D gene uncertain. CDR3 length: 13 residues. V was cut by 5 bases and J by 0 bases, with 4 bases left in between. CDR1 is SGHTA and CDR2 is FQGNSA in the germline V gene. The CDR3 loop is CASSASNTGELFF. In DNA form, the CDR3 reads TGTGCCAGCAGCGCCTCGAACACCGGGGAGCTGTTTTTT. The variable domain in full, completed from reference TRBV7-2 and TRBJ2-2, reads GAGVSQSPSNKVTEKGKDVELRCDPISGHTALYWYRQSLGQGLEFLIYFQGNSAPDKSGLPSDRFSAERTGGSVSTLTIQRTQQEDSAVYLCASSASNTGELFFGEGSRLTVL.

V is TRBV6-4 and J is TRBJ2-1, with 10 positions matching TRBD2. Looked up from germline, CDR1 is MRHNA and CDR2 is SNTAGT. This CDR3 has 15 residues. Trimming removed 2 bases from V and 2 bases from J; junction bases left unmatched: 0. CDR3 protein: CASSDSGGAYNEQFF. The CDR3 bases are TGTGCCAGCAGTGACAGCGGGGGGGCCTACAATGAGCAGTTCTTC.

The V gene is TRBV21-1, the J gene TRBJ1-6; the D call TRBD1 from the table was never checked on the DNA. TRBV21-1 is described as a pseudogene. CDR3 length: 17 residues. Written as DNA, the CDR3 is TGTGCCAGCAGCATACGGACAGATCATTACCAAAATTCACCCCTCCACTTT. Translated, it gives CASSIRTDHYQNSPLHF.

This clone was found once. CDR3 nucleotides: TGTGCCAGTAGTATAGCAGGGAATCCGAATGAGCAGTTCTTC. Translating gives CASSIAGNPNEQFF. The V gene is TRBV19, the J gene TRBJ2-1, with TRBD1 as a possible D gene (5 bases). CDR1 is LNHDA, CDR2 SQIVND, per germline (reference sequence). This CDR3 spans 14 amino acids. The V end was cut by 1 base, the J end by 7 bases, with 11 bases between.

This clone was seen a few times. J is TRBJ1-1 and V is TRBV19, with 11 positions matching TRBD1. The CDR3 length is 16 residues. Germline-derived CDR1 and CDR2 are LNHDA and SQIVND (reference sequence). V trimming: 6 bases; J trimming: 0 bases; junction bases outside the gene matches: 6. CDR3 loop: CASSLRTGGLNTEAFF. CDR3 sequence (DNA): TGTGCCAGTAGCCTCCGGACAGGGGGCTTGAACACTGAAGCTTTCTTT.

The chain has TRBV7-6 and TRBJ1-2, with D perhaps matching TRBD1 (6 bases). Germline V gene data show CDR1 as SGHVS and CDR2 as FNYEAQ. The CDR3 is 13 residues long. V was pared by 5 bases and J by 4 bases, with 11 bases between. CDR3 bases: TGTGCCAGCAGCAATCCGGACAGCTATGGCTACACCTTC. This translates into CASSNPDSYGYTF. The full variable domain, with the rest looked up from reference TRBV7-6 and TRBJ1-2, is GAGVSQSPRYKVTKRGQDVALRCDPISGHVSLYWYRQALGQGPEFLTYFNYEAQQDKSGLPNDRFSAERPEGSISTLTIQRTEQRDSAMYRCASSNPDSYGYTFGSGTRLTVV.

V gene TRBV2 combines with J gene TRBJ2-3; no firm D call. Germline values: CDR1 SNHLY, CDR2 FYNNEI. Trimming cost V 6 bases and J 0 bases, with 19 bases left between them. The CDR3 is 17 residues long. The CDR3, as DNA: TGTGCCAGCAGGTATCCGCCAGGTGACTTTAGCACAGATACGCAGTATTTT. It yields the protein CASRYPPGDFSTDTQYF.

This chain connects TRBV5-4 to TRBJ2-2; the D gene could be TRBD1 or TRBD2 (5 bases each). Between the trimmed V and J ends, which lost 10 bases and 3 bases, there was a span of 19 bases. From germline, CDR1 is SGHNT and CDR2 YYREEE (reference sequence). The CDR3 contains 15 residues. This chain's CDR3 is CAGLSGTEYTGELFF. CDR3 coding DNA: TGTGCCGGATTATCCGGGACGGAATACACCGGGGAGCTGTTTTTT.

The chain couples TRBV2 to TRBJ1-2, with a possible D match to TRBD1 (6 bases). The germline V gene has CDR1 SNHLY and CDR2 FYNNEI. V lost 2 bases and J 7 bases, leaving 14 bases between the germline ends. The CDR3 is 14 residues long. The CDR3 sequence: CASSELPGASGYTF. DNA for the CDR3: TGTGCCAGCAGTGAATTACCGGGGGCTAGTGGCTACACCTTC.

The chain couples TRBV29-1 to TRBJ1-1; 11 nucleotides match TRBD1. V lost 6 bases to trimming and J lost 6 bases; unmatched junction nucleotides: 12. Germline assignment: CDR1 SQVTM and CDR2 ANQGSEA. The CDR3 is made up of 15 amino acids. The CDR3 protein is CSVKTPGQGVPEAFF. In DNA, the CDR3 is TGCAGCGTGAAAACTCCGGGACAGGGGGTACCTGAAGCTTTCTTT.

The CDR3 DNA follows: TGTGCCAGCAGCGGAGAGGGGGGGTTCTATGGCTACACCTTC. Translation gives CASSGEGGFYGYTF. This rearrangement joins TRBV14 to TRBJ1-2, with D tentatively TRBD1 (6 bases). The CDR3 runs to 14 residues. Germline assignment: CDR1 SGHDN and CDR2 FVKESK. Trimming stripped 5 bases from V and 4 bases from J, with 14 bases between.

This sequence joins TRBV5-8 and TRBJ1-2; D unclear. V shed 3 bases and J shed 4 bases, with 13 bases lying between them. Germline CDR1 and CDR2: SGHTS and YDEGEE. This CDR3 comprises 14 residues. The DNA for the CDR3 is TGTGCCAGCAGCTCTATTTCGGTGAGCTATGGCTACACCTTC. It specifies CASSSISVSYGYTF.